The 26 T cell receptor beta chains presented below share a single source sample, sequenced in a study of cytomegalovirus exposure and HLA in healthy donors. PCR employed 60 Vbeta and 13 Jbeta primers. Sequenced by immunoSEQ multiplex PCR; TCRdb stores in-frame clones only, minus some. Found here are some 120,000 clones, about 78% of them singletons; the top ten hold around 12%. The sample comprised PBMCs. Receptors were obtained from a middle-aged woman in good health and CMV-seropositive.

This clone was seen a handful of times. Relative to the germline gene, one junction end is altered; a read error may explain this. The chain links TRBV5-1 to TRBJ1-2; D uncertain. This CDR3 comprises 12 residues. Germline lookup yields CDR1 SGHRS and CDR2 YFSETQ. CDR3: CASSLDNYGYTF. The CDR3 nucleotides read TGCGCCAGCAGCTTGGACAACTACGGCTACACCTTC. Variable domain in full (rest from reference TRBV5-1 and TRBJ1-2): KAGVTQTPRYLIKTRGQQVTLSCSPISGHRSVSWYQQTPGQGLQFLFEYFSETQRNKGNFPGRFSGRQFSNSRSEMNVSTLELGDSALYLCASSLDNYGYTFGSGTRLTVV.

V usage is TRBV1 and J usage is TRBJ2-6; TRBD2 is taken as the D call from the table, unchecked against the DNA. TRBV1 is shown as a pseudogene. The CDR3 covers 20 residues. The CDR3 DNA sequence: TGCACCAGCAGCCAAGGACTAGCGGGGGGTAAAAGCTCTGGGGCCAACGTCCTGACTTTC. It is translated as CTSSQGLAGGKSSGANVLTF.

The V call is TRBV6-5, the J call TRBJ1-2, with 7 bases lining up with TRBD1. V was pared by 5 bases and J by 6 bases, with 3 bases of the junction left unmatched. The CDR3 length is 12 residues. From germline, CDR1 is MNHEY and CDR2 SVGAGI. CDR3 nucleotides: TGTGCCAGCAGTCGAGGGACAGATGGCTACACCTTC. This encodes CASSRGTDGYTF.

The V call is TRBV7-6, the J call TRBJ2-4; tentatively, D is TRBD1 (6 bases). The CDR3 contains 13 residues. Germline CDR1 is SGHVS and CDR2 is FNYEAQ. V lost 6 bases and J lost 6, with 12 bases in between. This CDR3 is CASSFVGGNIQYF. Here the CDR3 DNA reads TGTGCCAGCAGTTTCGTAGGGGGAAACATTCAGTACTTC.

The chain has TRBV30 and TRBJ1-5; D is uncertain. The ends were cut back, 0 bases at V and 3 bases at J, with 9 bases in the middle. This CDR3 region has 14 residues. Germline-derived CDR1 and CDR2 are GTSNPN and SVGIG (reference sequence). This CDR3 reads CAWSVVDTNQPQHF. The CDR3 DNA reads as TGTGCCTGGAGTGTTGTCGACACCAATCAGCCCCAGCATTTT.

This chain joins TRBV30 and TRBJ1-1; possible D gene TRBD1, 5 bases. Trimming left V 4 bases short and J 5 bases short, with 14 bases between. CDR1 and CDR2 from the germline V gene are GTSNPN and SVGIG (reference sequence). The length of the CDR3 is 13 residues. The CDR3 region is CAWIGSAGTEAFF. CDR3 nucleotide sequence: TGTGCCTGGATAGGCAGCGCAGGGACTGAAGCTTTCTTT. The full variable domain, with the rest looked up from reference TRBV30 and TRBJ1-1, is SQTIHQWPATLVQPVGSPLSLECTVEGTSNPNLYWYRQAAGRGLQLLFYSVGIGQISSEVPQNLSASRPQDRQFILSSKKLLLSDSGFYLCAWIGSAGTEAFFGQGTRLTVV.

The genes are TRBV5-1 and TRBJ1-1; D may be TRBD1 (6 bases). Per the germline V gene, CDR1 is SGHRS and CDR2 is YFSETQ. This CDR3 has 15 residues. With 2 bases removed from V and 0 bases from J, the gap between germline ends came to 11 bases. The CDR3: CASSLLQGVNTEAFF. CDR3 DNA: TGCGCCAGCAGCTTACTACAGGGAGTGAACACTGAAGCTTTCTTT.

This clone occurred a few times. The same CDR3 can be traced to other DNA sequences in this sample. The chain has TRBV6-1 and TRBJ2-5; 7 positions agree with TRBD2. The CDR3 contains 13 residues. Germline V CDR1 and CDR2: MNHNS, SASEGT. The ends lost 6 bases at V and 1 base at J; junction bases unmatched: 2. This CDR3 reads CASRASGQETQYF. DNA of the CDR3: TGTGCCAGCAGGGCTAGCGGCCAAGAGACCCAGTACTTC.

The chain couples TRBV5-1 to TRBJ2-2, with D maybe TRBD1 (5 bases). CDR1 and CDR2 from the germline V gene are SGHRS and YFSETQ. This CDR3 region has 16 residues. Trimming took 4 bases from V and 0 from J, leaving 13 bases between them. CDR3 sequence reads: CASSPLTASNTGELFF. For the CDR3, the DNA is TGCGCCAGCAGCCCCCTGACAGCGTCGAACACCGGGGAGCTGTTTTTT. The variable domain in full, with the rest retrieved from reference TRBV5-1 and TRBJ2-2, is KAGVTQTPRYLIKTRGQQVTLSCSPISGHRSVSWYQQTPGQGLQFLFEYFSETQRNKGNFPGRFSGRQFSNSRSEMNVSTLELGDSALYLCASSPLTASNTGELFFGEGSRLTVL.

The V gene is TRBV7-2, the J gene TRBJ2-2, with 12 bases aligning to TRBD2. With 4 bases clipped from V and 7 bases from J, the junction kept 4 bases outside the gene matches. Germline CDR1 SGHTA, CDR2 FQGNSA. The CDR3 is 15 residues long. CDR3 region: CASSSLAGGGGELFF. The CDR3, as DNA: TGTGCCAGCAGCTCCCTAGCGGGGGGGGGCGGGGAGCTGTTTTTT. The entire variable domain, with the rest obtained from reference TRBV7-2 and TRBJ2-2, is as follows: GAGVSQSPSNKVTEKGKDVELRCDPISGHTALYWYRQSLGQGLEFLIYFQGNSAPDKSGLPSDRFSAERTGGSVSTLTIQRTQQEDSAVYLCASSSLAGGGGELFFGEGSRLTVL.

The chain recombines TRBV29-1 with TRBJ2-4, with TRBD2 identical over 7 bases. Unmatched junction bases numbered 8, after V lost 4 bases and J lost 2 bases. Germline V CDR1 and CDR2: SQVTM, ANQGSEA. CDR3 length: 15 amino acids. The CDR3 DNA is TGCAGCGTTGGGTGGGGGGGGGAGTCCAAAAACATTCAGTACTTC. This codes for CSVGWGGESKNIQYF.

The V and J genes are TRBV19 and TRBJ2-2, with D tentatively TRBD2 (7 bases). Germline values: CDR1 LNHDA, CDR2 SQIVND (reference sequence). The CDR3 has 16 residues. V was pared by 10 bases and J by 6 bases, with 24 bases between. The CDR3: CATKGTGGRLAGELFF. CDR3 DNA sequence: TGTGCCACCAAGGGAACGGGGGGCCGTCTGGCCGGGGAGCTGTTTTTT.

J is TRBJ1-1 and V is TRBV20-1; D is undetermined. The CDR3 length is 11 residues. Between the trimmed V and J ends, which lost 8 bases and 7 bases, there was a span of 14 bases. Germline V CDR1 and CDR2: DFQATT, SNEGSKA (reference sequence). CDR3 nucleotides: TGCAGTCCCACGCTCCGGGGTGAAGCTTTCTTT. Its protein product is CSPTLRGEAFF.

CDR3 residues: CASSDGLAGAYTDTQYF. The DNA for the CDR3 is TGTGCCAGCAGTGACGGACTAGCGGGGGCCTACACAGATACGCAGTATTTT. The chain links TRBV6-1 to TRBJ2-3, with 13 positions matching TRBD2. The length of the CDR3 is 17 residues. CDR1 MNHNS and CDR2 SASEGT come from the germline V gene. The V and J ends lost 3 bases and 2 bases, in that order; junction bases with no gene match: 5.

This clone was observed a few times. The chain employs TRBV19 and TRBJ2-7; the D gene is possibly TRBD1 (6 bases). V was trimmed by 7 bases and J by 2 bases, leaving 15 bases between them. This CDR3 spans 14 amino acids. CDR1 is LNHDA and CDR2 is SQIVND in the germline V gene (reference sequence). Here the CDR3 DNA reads TGTGCCAGTACCCCAGGGGTTGGGGCCTACGAGCAGTACTTC. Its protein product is CASTPGVGAYEQYF.

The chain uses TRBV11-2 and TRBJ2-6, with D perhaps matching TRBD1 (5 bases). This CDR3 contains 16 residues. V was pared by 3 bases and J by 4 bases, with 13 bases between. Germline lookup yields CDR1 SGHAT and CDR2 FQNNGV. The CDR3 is CASSLLSGPGANVLTF. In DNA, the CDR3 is TGTGCCAGCAGCTTGCTATCAGGGCCCGGGGCCAACGTCCTGACTTTC.

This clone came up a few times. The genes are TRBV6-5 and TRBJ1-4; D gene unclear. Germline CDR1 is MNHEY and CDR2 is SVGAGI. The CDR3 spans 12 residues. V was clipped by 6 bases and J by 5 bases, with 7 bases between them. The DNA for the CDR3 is TGTGCCAGCAGGGCAAAAAATGAAAAACTGTTTTTT. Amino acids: CASRAKNEKLFF.

This CDR3 is CSVHQGGYYNEQFF. Here the CDR3 DNA reads TGCAGCGTCCATCAGGGAGGGTACTACAATGAGCAGTTCTTC. V gene TRBV29-1 combines with J gene TRBJ2-1, with 7 bases identical to TRBD2. The germline V gene has CDR1 SQVTM and CDR2 ANQGSEA. V dropped 6 bases and J dropped 3; count of bases not matched to a gene: 8. This CDR3 comprises 14 residues.

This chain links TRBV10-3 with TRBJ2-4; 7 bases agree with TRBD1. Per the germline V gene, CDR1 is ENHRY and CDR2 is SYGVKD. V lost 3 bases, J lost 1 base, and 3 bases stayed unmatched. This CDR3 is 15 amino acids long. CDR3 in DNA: TGTGCCATCAGTGACCCGACAGGGGCCAAAAACATTCAGTACTTC. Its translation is CAISDPTGAKNIQYF.

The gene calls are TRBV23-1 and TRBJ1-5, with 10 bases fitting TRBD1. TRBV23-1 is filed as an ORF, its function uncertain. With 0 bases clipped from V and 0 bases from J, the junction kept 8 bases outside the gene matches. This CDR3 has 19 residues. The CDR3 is CASSQSRDRGSYSNQPQHF. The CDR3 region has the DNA TGCGCCAGCAGTCAATCTAGGGACAGGGGCTCCTATAGCAATCAGCCCCAGCATTTT.

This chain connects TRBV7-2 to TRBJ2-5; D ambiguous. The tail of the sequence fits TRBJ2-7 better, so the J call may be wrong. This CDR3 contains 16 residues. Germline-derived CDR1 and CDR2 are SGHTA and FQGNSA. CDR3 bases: TGTGCCAGCAGCCACCGACGTAGCAGTGACGGATACGAGCAGTACTTC. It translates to CASSHRRSSDGYEQYF.

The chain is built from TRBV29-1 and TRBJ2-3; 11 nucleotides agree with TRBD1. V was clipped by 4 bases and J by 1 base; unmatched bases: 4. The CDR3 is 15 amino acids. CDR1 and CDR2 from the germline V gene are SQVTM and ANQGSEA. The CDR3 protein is CSVGGGQGGTDTQYF. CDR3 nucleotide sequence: TGCAGCGTTGGAGGGGGACAGGGGGGCACAGATACGCAGTATTTT.

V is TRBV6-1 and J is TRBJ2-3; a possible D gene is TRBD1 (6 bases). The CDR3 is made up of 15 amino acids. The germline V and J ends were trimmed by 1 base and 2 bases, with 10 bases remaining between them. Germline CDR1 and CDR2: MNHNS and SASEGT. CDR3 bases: TGTGCCAGCAGTGAAGGACAGGTGGACACAGATACGCAGTATTTT. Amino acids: CASSEGQVDTDTQYF.

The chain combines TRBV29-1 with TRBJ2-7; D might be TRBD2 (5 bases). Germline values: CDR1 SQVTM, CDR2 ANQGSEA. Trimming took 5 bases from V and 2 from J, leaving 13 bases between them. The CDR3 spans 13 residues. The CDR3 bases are TGCAGCGTTTCGGGAAGGGCAACCTACGAGCAGTACTTC. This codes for CSVSGRATYEQYF.

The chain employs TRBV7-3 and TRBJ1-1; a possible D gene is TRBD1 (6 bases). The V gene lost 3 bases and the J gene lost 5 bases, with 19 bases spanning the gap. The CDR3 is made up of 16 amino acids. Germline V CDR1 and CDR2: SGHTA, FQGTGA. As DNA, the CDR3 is TGTGCCAGCAGCTTGCAGGGGCAGGGGTCGGGGACTGAAGCTTTCTTT. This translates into CASSLQGQGSGTEAFF. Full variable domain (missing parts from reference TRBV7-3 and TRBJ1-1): GAGVSQTPSNKVTEKGKYVELRCDPISGHTALYWYRQSLGQGPEFLIYFQGTGAADDSGLPNDRFFAVRPEGSVSTLKIQRTERGDSAVYLCASSLQGQGSGTEAFFGQGTRLTVV.

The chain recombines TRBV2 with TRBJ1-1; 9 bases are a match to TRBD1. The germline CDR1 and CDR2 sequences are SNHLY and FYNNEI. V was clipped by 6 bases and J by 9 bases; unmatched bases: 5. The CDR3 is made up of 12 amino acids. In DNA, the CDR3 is TGTGCCAGCAGGGCCGGGACAGGGAAAGCTTTCTTT. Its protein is CASRAGTGKAFF.